These 17 T cell receptor beta chains originate from one sample sequenced in a study of monozygotic twins with inflammatory bowel disease. TCRdb reprocessed the 5' RACE reads and keeps a single row for each CDR3 protein, giving no DNA. The table for this sample gives roughly 100,000 distinct CDR3 sequences. The sequencing sample was made of blood. These receptors all come from a human donor with ulcerative colitis or Crohn's disease, or a healthy co-twin of an affected twin (not recorded which).

The V gene is TRBV4-3, the J gene TRBJ1-1; TCRdb's D call, TRBD1, is unchecked because there is no DNA. The CDR3 length is 15 residues. The germline V gene has CDR1 LGHNA and CDR2 YSLEER. This chain's CDR3 is CASSQDTGGYTEAFF.

The chain employs TRBV10-2 and TRBJ2-7; TCRdb's assignment of TRBD1 cannot be checked, as there is no DNA. The CDR3 runs to 15 residues. Germline CDR1 reads WSHSY; CDR2 reads SAAADI. The CDR3: CASSEYDRGPGEQYF.

The rearrangement joins TRBV4-3 to TRBJ2-7; as DNA is missing, the TRBD1 call by TCRdb cannot be tested. Germline V lookup: CDR1 LGHNA, CDR2 YSLEER. CDR3 length equals 15 residues. CDR3: CASSQSGQGSYEQYF.

The V and J genes are TRBV7-2 and TRBJ2-3; with no DNA, the TCRdb D assignment of TRBD2 cannot be verified. This CDR3 contains 17 residues. Germline CDR1 and CDR2: SGHTA and FQGNSA. CDR3 amino acids: CASSRGFGGGRADTQYF.

V and J are TRBV7-2 and TRBJ1-4; TCRdb proposes TRBD1, but this gene call is untestable without DNA. In germline, CDR1 is SGHTA, CDR2 FQGNSA. This CDR3 is 15 amino acids long. The CDR3 sequence is CASSLVWQGDGKLFF.

The rearrangement uses TRBV5-4 and TRBJ2-1. The germline V gene encodes CDR1 SGHNT and CDR2 YYREEE (reference sequence). This CDR3 is built from 13 residues. The CDR3 spells CASSPNNRNEQFF.

This sequence joins TRBV6-5 and TRBJ2-5; TCRdb indicates TRBD2, and absent DNA this call remains unverified. CDR1 MNHEY and CDR2 SVGAGI come from the germline V gene. This CDR3 region has 15 residues. The CDR3 loop reads CASSYSLVSFETQYF.

The chain joins TRBV7-2 to TRBJ2-7; TCRdb names TRBD1, which stays unverified in the absence of DNA. Per germline, CDR1 SGHTA and CDR2 FQGNSA. There are 14 residues in the CDR3. CDR3: CASSNLGRYYEQYF.

The rearrangement uses TRBV5-6 and TRBJ2-2. This CDR3 is 14 amino acids long. Germline values: CDR1 SGHDT, CDR2 YYEEEE. CDR3 sequence reads: CASSLSVNTGELFF.

The V call is TRBV12-3 or TRBV12-4, the J call TRBJ2-1. The CDR3 has 11 amino acids. The chain's CDR3 is CASLKYNEQFF.

V and J are TRBV21-1 and TRBJ2-3; TCRdb reports TRBD2, a call that lacks DNA to check it against. TRBV21-1 is listed as a pseudogene. The CDR3 has 15 residues. This CDR3 is CASRLRGTFTDTQYF.

V usage is TRBV7-3 and J usage is TRBJ2-5; as DNA is missing, the TRBD1 call by TCRdb cannot be tested. Germline lookup yields CDR1 SGHTA and CDR2 FQGTGA. This CDR3 has 15 residues. CDR3 residues: CASSFTSGTKETQYF.

This CDR3 reads CSARGLAYNEQFF. J is TRBJ2-1 and V is TRBV20-1; the TCRdb D gene call, TRBD2, has no DNA to confirm it. This CDR3 spans 13 amino acids. Germline CDR1 DFQATT, CDR2 SNEGSKA (reference sequence).

This chain joins TRBV29-1 and TRBJ2-2; as DNA is missing, the TRBD1 call by TCRdb cannot be tested. The CDR3 totals 13 residues. Germline V gene lookup returns CDR1 SQVTM and CDR2 ANQGSEA. CDR3 loop: CSGRDGYTGELFF.

The chain's CDR3 is CASSPLQLAGLGKGDTQYF. J is TRBJ2-3 and V is TRBV11-2; there is no DNA to check the TCRdb D call of TRBD2. The CDR3 totals 19 residues. The germline V gene has CDR1 SGHAT and CDR2 FQNNGV. Together with reference TRBV11-2 and TRBJ2-3, the CDR3 gives the full variable domain: EAGVAQSPRYKIIEKRQSVAFWCNPISGHATLYWYQQILGQGPKLLIQFQNNGVVDDSQLPKDRFSAERLKGVDSTLKIQPAKLEDSAVYLCASSPLQLAGLGKGDTQYFGPGTRLTVL.

This chain connects TRBV12-3 or TRBV12-4 to TRBJ2-7. The CDR3 sequence is 15 residues long. The CDR3 spells CASSFSPASSYEQYF.

The chain uses TRBV9 and TRBJ2-1; TCRdb indicates TRBD1, and absent DNA this call remains unverified. Germline-derived CDR1 and CDR2 are SGDLS and YYNGEE. The CDR3 runs 14 residues. The chain's CDR3 is CASSPRTGRNEQFF.